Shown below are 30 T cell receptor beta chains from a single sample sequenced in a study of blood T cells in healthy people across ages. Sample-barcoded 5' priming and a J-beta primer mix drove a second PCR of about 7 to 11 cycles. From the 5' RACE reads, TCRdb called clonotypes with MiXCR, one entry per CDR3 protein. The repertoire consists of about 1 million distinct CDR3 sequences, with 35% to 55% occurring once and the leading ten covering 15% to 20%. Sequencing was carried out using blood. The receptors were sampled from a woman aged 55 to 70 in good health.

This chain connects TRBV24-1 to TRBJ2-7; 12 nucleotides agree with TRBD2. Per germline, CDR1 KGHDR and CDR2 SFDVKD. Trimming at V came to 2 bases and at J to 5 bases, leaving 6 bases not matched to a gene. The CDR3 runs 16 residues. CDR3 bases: TGTGCCACCAGTGATTATCAGACTAGCGGGAGAAACGAGCAGTACTTC. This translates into CATSDYQTSGRNEQYF.

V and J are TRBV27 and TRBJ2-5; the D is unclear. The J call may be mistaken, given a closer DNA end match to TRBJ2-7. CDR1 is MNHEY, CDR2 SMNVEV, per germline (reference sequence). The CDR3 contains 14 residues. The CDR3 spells CASSLFADTYEQYF. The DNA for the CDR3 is TGTGCCAGCAGTTTATTCGCAGATACCTACGAGCAGTACTTC.

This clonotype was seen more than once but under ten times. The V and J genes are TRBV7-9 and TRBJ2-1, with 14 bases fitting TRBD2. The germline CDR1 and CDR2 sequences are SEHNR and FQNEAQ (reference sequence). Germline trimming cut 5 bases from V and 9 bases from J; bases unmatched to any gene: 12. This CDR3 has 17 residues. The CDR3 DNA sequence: TGTGCCAGCAGCGCCGTTAGACTAGCGGGAGGGCTTCTTGAGCAGTTCTTC. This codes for CASSAVRLAGGLLEQFF.

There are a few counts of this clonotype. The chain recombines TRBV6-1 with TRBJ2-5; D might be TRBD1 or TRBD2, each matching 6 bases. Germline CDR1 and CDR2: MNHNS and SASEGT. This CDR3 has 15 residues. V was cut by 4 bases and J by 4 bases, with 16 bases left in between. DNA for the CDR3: TGTGCCAGCAGTGGAACCGGTGGAGGGGGAGAGACCCAGTACTTC. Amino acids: CASSGTGGGGETQYF.

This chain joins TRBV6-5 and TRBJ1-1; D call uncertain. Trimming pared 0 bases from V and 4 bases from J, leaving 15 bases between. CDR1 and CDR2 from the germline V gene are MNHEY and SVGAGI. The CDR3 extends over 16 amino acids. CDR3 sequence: CASSYSTLAVVTEAFF. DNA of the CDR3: TGTGCCAGCAGTTACTCGACCCTGGCGGTTGTCACTGAAGCTTTCTTT.

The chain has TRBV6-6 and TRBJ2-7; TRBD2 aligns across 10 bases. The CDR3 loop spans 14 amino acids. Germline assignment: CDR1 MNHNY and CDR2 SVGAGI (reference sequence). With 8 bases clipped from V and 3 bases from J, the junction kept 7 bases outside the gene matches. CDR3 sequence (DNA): TGTGCCAGCTCCCCTAGCGGGAGTTTCTACGAGCAGTACTTC. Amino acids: CASSPSGSFYEQYF.

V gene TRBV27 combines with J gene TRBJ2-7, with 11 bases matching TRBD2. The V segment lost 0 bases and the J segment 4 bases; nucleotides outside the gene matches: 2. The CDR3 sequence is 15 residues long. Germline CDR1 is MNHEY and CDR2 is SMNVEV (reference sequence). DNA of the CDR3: TGTGCCAGCAGTTTATCGCCTAGCGGGAGGTACGAGCAGTACTTC. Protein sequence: CASSLSPSGRYEQYF.

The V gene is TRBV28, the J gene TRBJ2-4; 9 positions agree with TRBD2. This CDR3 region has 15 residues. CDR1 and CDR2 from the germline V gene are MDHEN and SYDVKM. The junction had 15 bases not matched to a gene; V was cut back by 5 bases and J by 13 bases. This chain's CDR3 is CASSVPNSGSSRQYF. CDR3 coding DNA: TGTGCCAGCAGTGTTCCTAATAGCGGGAGCTCTAGGCAGTACTTC.

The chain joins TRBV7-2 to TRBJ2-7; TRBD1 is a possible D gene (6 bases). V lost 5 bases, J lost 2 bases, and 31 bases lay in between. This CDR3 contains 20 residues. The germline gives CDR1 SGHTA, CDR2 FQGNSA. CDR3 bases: TGTGCCAGCAGCCCACGGGTGGGGTATACAGGGCAGAGAGCTACCTACGAGCAGTACTTC. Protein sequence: CASSPRVGYTGQRATYEQYF.

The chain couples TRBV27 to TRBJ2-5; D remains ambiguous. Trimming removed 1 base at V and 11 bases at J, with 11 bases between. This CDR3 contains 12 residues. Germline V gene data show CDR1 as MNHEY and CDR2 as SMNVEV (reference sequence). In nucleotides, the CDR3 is TGTGCCAGCAGTTTATTCGCGGATGAGCAGTACTTC. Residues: CASSLFADEQYF.

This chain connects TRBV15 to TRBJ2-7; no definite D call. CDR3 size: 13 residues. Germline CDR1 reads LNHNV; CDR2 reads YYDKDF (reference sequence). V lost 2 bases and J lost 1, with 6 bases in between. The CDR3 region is CATSRMESYEQYF. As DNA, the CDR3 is TGTGCCACCAGCAGAATGGAGTCCTACGAGCAGTACTTC. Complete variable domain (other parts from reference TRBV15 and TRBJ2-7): DAMVIQNPRYQVTQFGKPVTLSCSQTLNHNVMYWYQQKSSQAPKLLFHYYDKDFNNEADTPDNFQSRRPNTSFCFLDIRSPGLGDTAMYLCATSRMESYEQYFGPGTRLTVT.

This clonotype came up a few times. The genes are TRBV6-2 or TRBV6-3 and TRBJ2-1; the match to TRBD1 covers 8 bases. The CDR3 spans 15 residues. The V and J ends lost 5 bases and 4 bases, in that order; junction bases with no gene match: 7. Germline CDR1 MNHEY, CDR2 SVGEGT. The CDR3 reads CASSTRTGSYNEQFF. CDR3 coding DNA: TGTGCCAGCAGTACAAGGACAGGGAGTTACAATGAGCAGTTCTTC.

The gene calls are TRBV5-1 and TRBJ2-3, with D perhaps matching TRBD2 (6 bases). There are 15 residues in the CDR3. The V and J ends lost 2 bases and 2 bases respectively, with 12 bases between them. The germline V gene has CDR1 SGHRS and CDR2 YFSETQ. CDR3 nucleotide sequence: TGCGCCAGCAGCTTTGGCGGGGCAACCACAGATACGCAGTATTTT. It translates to CASSFGGATTDTQYF.

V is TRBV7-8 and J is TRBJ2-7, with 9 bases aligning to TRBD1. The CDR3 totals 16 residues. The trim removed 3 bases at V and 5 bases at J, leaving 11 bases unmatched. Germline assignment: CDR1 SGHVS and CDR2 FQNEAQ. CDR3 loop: CASSFRPGQGVHEQYF. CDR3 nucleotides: TGTGCCAGCAGCTTTAGGCCGGGACAGGGTGTCCACGAGCAGTACTTC.

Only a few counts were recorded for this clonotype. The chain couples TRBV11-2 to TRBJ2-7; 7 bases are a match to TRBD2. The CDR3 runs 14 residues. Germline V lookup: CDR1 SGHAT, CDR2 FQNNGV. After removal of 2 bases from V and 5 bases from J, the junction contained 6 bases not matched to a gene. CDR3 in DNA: TGTGCCAGCAGCTTATTGCGGGGGAGGAACGAGCAGTACTTC. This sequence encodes CASSLLRGRNEQYF.

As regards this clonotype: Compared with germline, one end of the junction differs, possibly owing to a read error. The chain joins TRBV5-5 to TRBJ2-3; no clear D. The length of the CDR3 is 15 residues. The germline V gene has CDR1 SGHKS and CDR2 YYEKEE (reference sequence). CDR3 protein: CASTLFPEGKDTQYF. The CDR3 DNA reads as TGTGCCAGCACCTTGTTTCCGGAAGGGAAAGATACGCAGTATTTT.

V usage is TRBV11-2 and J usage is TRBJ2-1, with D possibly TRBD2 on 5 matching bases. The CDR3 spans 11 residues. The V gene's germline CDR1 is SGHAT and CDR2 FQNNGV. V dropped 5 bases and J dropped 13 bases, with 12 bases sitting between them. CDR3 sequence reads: CASSQHGLQFF. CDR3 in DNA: TGTGCCAGCAGCCAACACGGACTCCAGTTCTTC.

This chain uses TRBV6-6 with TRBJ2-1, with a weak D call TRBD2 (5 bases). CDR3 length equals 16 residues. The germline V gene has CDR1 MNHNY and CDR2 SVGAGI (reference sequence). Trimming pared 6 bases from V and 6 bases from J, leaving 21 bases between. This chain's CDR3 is CASSDSQWRFANEQFF. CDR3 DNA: TGTGCCAGCAGCGATTCTCAGTGGAGGTTCGCCAATGAGCAGTTCTTC.

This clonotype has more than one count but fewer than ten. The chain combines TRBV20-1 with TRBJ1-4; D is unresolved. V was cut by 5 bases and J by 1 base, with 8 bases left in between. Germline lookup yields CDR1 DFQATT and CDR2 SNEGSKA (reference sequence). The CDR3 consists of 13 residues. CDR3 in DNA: TGCAGTGCTCGTCCACAAACTAATGAAAAACTGTTTTTT. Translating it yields CSARPQTNEKLFF.

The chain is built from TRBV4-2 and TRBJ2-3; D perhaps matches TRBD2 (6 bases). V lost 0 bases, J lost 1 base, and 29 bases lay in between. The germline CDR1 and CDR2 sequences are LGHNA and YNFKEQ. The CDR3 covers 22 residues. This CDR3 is CASSQDPSETGEFIPGTDTQYF. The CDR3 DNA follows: TGTGCCAGCAGCCAAGACCCATCGGAAACGGGAGAGTTTATTCCAGGCACAGATACGCAGTATTTT.

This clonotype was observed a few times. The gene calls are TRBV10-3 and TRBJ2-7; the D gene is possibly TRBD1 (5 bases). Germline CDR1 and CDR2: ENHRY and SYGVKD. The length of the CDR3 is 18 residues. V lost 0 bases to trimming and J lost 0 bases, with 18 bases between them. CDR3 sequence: CAISESTRTLRPSYEQYF. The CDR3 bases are TGTGCCATCAGTGAGTCGACTCGGACACTTAGACCCTCCTACGAGCAGTACTTC.

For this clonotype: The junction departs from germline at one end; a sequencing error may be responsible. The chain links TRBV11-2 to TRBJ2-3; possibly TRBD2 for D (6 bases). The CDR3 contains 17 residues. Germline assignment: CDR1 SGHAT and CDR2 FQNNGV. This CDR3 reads CANSLAPVGGPTDTQYF. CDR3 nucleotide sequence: TGTGCCAACAGCTTAGCTCCCGTGGGAGGCCCCACAGATACGCAGTATTTT.

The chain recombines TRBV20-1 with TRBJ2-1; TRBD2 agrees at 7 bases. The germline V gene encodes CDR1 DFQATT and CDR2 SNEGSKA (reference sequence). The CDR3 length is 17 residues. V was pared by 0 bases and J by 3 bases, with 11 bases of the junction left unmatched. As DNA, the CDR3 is TGCAGTGCTAGAGATAGGGCTAGCGGAAGTGGCTACAATGAGCAGTTCTTC. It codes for CSARDRASGSGYNEQFF.

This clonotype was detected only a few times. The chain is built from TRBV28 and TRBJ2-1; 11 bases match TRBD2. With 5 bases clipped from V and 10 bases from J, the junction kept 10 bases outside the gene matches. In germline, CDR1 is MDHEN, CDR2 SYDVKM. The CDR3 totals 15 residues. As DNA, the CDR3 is TGTGCCAGCAGTCTTTTAGCGGGAGGGCCGCGGGAGCAGTTCTTC. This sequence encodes CASSLLAGGPREQFF.

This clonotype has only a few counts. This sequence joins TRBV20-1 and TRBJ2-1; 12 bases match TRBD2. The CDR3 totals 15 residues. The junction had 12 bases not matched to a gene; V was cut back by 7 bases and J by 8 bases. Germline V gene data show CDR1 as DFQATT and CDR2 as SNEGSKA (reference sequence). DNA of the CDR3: TGCAGTGTCCCCTCGGGGCTAGCGGGAGGGTATGAGCAGTTCTTC. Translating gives CSVPSGLAGGYEQFF.

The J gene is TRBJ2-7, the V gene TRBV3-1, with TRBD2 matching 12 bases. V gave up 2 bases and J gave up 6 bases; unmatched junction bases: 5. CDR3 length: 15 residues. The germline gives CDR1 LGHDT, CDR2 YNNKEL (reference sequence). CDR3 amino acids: CASSQPTSGGGEQYF. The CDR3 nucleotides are TGTGCCAGCAGCCAACCGACTAGCGGGGGCGGCGAGCAGTACTTC.

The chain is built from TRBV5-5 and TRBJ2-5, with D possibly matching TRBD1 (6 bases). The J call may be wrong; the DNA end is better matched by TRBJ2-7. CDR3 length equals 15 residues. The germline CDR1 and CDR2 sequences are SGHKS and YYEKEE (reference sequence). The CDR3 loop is CASSMRTATLGEQYF. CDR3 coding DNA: TGTGCCAGCAGCATGAGGACAGCCACATTGGGCGAGCAGTACTTC.

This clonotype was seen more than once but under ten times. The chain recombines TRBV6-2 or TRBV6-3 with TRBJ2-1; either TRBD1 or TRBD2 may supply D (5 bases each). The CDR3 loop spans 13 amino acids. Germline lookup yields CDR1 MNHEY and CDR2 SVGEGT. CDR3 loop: CVPRESPYDEQFF. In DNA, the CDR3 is TGTGTCCCCAGGGAGTCTCCTTACGATGAGCAGTTCTTC.

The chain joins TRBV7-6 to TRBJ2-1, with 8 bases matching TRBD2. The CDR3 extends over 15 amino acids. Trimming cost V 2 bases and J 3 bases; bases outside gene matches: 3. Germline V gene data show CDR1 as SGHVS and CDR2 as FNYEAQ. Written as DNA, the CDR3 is TGTGCCAGCAGCTTATTAGCGGGAAACTACAATGAGCAGTTCTTC. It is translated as CASSLLAGNYNEQFF.

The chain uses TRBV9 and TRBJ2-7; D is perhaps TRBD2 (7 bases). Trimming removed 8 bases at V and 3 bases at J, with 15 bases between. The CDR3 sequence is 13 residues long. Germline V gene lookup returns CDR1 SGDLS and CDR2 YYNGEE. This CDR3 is CASGGASDYEQYF. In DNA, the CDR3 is TGTGCCAGTGGGGGGGCTTCCGACTACGAGCAGTACTTC.